One and the same sample provided the 12 T cell receptor beta chains below, sequenced in a study of PD-1 blockade in classical Hodgkin lymphoma. Every patient relapsed after autologous stem cell transplantation, and brentuximab vedotin exposure varied. Only in-frame clones appear in the TCRdb table, and some are missing; sequencing was by immunoSEQ multiplex PCR. Among fewer than 90,000 clones listed, approximately 88% were seen once. This material consisted of peripheral blood mononuclear cells (PBMCs), taken at baseline. The receptors were gathered from a human donor with classical Hodgkin lymphoma.

V gene TRBV6-1 combines with J gene TRBJ1-1; 8 bases are a match to TRBD1. Trimming removed 0 bases from V and 9 bases from J; junction bases left unmatched: 9. The CDR3 runs 15 residues. The germline V gene has CDR1 MNHNS and CDR2 SASEGT. CDR3: CASSEAGQGGPQAFF. In nucleotides, the CDR3 is TGTGCCAGCAGTGAAGCAGGACAGGGAGGACCCCAAGCTTTCTTT.

The V call is TRBV15, the J call TRBJ1-6; tentative D call: TRBD1 (6 bases). Germline-derived CDR1 and CDR2 are LNHNV and YYDKDF (reference sequence). The CDR3 totals 15 residues. Trimming pared 3 bases from V and 6 bases from J, leaving 12 bases between. Here the CDR3 reads CATSSQARGNSPLHF. The CDR3 DNA reads TGTGCCACCAGCAGCCAGGCCAGGGGTAATTCACCCCTCCACTTT.

The rearrangement links TRBV28 to TRBJ1-1; 10 bases fit TRBD1. The CDR3 extends over 17 amino acids. V gave up 3 bases and J gave up 4 bases; unmatched junction bases: 11. The germline V gene encodes CDR1 MDHEN and CDR2 SYDVKM. The DNA of the CDR3 is TGTGCCAGCAGTTTTCCGGGACAGGGGCGTTTGGGCACTGAAGCTTTCTTT. Its protein product is CASSFPGQGRLGTEAFF. Full variable domain (remainder filled in from reference TRBV28 and TRBJ1-1): DVKVTQSSRYLVKRTGEKVFLECVQDMDHENMFWYRQDPGLGLRLIYFSYDVKMKEKGDIPEGYSVSREKKERFSLILESASTNQTSMYLCASSFPGQGRLGTEAFFGQGTRLTVV.

The V call is TRBV30, the J call TRBJ1-4; a weak D match, TRBD1 (5 bases). The CDR3 loop spans 14 amino acids. Germline CDR1 and CDR2: GTSNPN and SVGIG (reference sequence). V lost 1 base, J lost 7 bases, and 13 bases lay in between. Here the CDR3 DNA reads TGTGCCTGGAGTGCGTGGGGGTCGGGTGAAAAACTGTTTTTT. Translating it yields CAWSAWGSGEKLFF. The variable domain in full, completed from reference TRBV30 and TRBJ1-4, reads SQTIHQWPATLVQPVGSPLSLECTVEGTSNPNLYWYRQAAGRGLQLLFYSVGIGQISSEVPQNLSASRPQDRQFILSSKKLLLSDSGFYLCAWSAWGSGEKLFFGSGTQLSVL.

J is TRBJ1-2 and V is TRBV14; D gene unclear. The CDR3 contains 13 residues. V gave up 1 base and J gave up 4 bases, with 7 bases separating them. Per the germline V gene, CDR1 is SGHDN and CDR2 is FVKESK. The CDR3 loop is CASSQGPSYGYTF. The CDR3 bases are TGTGCCAGCAGCCAAGGACCGAGCTATGGCTACACCTTC.

The table lists this clone with a count of one. V gene TRBV11-2 combines with J gene TRBJ2-2; the match to TRBD1 covers 7 bases. V trimming: 4 bases; J trimming: 7 bases; junction bases outside the gene matches: 3. Germline CDR1 SGHAT, CDR2 FQNNGV. The CDR3 has 13 residues. The CDR3 region is CASSYRGLGELFF. DNA for the CDR3: TGTGCCAGCAGCTATAGGGGGCTCGGGGAGCTGTTTTTT. The entire variable domain, with the rest obtained from reference TRBV11-2 and TRBJ2-2, is as follows: EAGVAQSPRYKIIEKRQSVAFWCNPISGHATLYWYQQILGQGPKLLIQFQNNGVVDDSQLPKDRFSAERLKGVDSTLKIQPAKLEDSAVYLCASSYRGLGELFFGEGSRLTVL.

In DNA, the CDR3 is TGCGCCAGCAGCTTGGAGTGGGGCGCTAATGAAAAACTGTTTTTT. This gives the protein CASSLEWGANEKLFF. This sequence joins TRBV5-1 and TRBJ1-4; the D gene is possibly TRBD1 (5 bases). CDR3 size: 15 residues. Germline CDR1 reads SGHRS; CDR2 reads YFSETQ. The V end lost 0 bases, the J end lost 3 bases, and 9 bases lay between the germline ends.

This sequence joins TRBV19 and TRBJ2-7; perhaps TRBD2 as D (5 bases). The V end lost 5 bases, the J end lost 4 bases, and 12 bases lay between the germline ends. The length of the CDR3 is 13 residues. CDR1 is LNHDA and CDR2 is SQIVND in the germline V gene (reference sequence). This CDR3 reads CASSDNSGYEQYF. The CDR3 bases are TGTGCCAGTAGTGACAATTCGGGGTACGAGCAGTACTTC.

This clone appeared a single time. This chain uses TRBV19 with TRBJ2-3; TRBD2 might be the D (6 bases). The V and J ends lost 2 bases and 2 bases respectively, with 17 bases between them. CDR1 and CDR2 from the germline V gene are LNHDA and SQIVND (reference sequence). The CDR3 contains 17 residues. CDR3 coding DNA: TGTGCCAGTAGTATATCAACGTATAGCGGACTCACAGATACGCAGTATTTT. This sequence encodes CASSISTYSGLTDTQYF.

This clone appeared a few times. This chain uses TRBV19 with TRBJ2-7; 9 bases align to TRBD1. The CDR3 loop spans 14 amino acids. V was clipped by 5 bases and J by 3 bases; unmatched bases: 5. Germline-derived CDR1 and CDR2 are LNHDA and SQIVND (reference sequence). The CDR3 loop is CASSPGTGLYEQYF. As DNA, the CDR3 is TGTGCCAGTAGTCCCGGGACAGGGCTCTACGAGCAGTACTTC.

The chain carries TRBV4-1 and TRBJ1-2; D may be TRBD1 (5 bases). This CDR3 is built from 16 residues. Germline CDR1 is MGHRA and CDR2 is YSYEKL. Trimming pared 3 bases from V and 7 bases from J, leaving 21 bases between. This CDR3 reads CASSHPGRPKGGGYTF. CDR3 nucleotide sequence: TGCGCCAGCAGCCACCCGGGACGGCCTAAGGGCGGTGGCTACACCTTC.

This chain connects TRBV25-1 to TRBJ1-6; D possibly corresponds to TRBD1 (5 bases). The CDR3 extends over 16 amino acids. Germline V CDR1 and CDR2: MGHDK, SYGVNS. V was cut by 5 bases and J by 7 bases, with 18 bases left in between. The CDR3: CASSPHPSGKNSPLHF. CDR3 nucleotides: TGTGCCAGCAGTCCTCACCCCTCAGGGAAAAATTCACCCCTCCACTTT.